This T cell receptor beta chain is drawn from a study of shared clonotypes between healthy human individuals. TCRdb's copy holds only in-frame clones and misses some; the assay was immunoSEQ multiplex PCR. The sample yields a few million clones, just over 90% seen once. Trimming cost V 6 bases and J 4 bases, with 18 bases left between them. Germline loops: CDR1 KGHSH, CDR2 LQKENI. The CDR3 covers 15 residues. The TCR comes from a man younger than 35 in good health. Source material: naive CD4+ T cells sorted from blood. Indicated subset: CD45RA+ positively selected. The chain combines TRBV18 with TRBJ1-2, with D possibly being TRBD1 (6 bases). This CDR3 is CASSLSGGPTYGYTF. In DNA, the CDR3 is TGTGCCAGCTCCCTATCCGGGGGGCCGACCTATGGCTACACCTTC.